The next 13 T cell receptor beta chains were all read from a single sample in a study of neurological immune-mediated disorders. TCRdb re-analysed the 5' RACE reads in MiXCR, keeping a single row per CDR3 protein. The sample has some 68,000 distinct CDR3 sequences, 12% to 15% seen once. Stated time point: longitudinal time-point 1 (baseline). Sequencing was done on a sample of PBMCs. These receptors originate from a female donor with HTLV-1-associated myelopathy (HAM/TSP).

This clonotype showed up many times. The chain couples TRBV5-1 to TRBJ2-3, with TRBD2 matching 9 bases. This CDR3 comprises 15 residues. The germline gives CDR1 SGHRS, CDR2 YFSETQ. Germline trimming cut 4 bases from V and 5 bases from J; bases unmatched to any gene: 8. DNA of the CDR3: TGCGCCAGCAGCCACGGCGGGGGGGCCGGAGATACGCAGTATTTT. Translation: CASSHGGGAGDTQYF.

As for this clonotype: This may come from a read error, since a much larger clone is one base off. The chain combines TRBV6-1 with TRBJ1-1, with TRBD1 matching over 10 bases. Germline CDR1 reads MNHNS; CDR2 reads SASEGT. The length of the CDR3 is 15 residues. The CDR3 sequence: CANSGGDRGGTEAFF. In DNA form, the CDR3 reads TGTGCCAACAGTGGTGGGGACAGGGGAGGCACTGAAGCTTTCTTT.

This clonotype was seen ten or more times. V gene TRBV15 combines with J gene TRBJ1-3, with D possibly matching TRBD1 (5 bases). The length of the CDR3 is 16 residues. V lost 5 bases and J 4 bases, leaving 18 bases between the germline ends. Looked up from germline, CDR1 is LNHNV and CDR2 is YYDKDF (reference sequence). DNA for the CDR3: TGTGCCACCAGCTCTCCCCCTGACAGTTCAGGAAACACCATATATTTT. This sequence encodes CATSSPPDSSGNTIYF.

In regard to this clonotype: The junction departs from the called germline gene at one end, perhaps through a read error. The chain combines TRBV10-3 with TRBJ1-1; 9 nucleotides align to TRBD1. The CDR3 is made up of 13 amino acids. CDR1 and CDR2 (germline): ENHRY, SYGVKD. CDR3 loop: CVISVRDRDEAFF. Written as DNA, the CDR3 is TGTGTCATCAGTGTACGGGACAGGGATGAAGCTTTCTTT.

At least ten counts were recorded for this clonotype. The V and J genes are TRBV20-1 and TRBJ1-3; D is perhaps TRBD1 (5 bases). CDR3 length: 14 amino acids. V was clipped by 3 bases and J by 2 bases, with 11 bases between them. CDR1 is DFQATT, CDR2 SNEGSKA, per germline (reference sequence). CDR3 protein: CSASGGKPGNTIYF. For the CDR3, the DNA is TGCAGTGCTAGCGGGGGGAAGCCTGGAAACACCATATATTTT.

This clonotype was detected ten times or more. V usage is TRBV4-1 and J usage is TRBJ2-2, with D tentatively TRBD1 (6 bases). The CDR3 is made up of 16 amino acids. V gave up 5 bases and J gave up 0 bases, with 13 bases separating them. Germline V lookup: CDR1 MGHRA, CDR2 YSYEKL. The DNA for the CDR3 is TGCGCCAGCAGCAAAAGCGCAGGGGCGAACACCGGGGAGCTGTTTTTT. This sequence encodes CASSKSAGANTGELFF.

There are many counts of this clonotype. The CDR3 sequence is CASSLGGGDYGYTF. CDR3 DNA: TGTGCCAGCAGCTTGGGCGGGGGCGACTATGGCTACACCTTC. The V gene is TRBV5-6, the J gene TRBJ1-2, with D possibly being TRBD1 (6 bases). The CDR3 spans 14 residues. The V and J ends lost 0 bases and 3 bases respectively, with 9 bases between them. Per the germline V gene, CDR1 is SGHDT and CDR2 is YYEEEE.

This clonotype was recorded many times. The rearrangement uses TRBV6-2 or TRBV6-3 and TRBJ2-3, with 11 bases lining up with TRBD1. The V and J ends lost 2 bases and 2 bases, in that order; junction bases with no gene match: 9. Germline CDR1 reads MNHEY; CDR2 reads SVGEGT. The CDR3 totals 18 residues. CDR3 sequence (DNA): TGTGCCAGCAGTTACAAGCCCGGGACAGGGGGTGACACAGATACGCAGTATTTT. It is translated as CASSYKPGTGGDTDTQYF.

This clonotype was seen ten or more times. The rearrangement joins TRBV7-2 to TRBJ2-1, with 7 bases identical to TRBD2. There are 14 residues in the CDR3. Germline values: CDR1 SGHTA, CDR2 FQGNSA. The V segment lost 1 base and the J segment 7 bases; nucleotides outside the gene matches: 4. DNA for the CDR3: TGTGCCAGCAGCTTAGGGACTAGGGTTAATGAGCAGTTCTTC. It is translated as CASSLGTRVNEQFF.

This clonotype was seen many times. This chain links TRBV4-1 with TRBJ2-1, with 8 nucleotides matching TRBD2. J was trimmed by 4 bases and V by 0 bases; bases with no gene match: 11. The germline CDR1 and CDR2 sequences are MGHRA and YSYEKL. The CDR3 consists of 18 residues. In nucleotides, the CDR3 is TGCGCCAGCAGCCAAGATATAAGTAGCGGGGCCCGTTACAATGAGCAGTTCTTC. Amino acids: CASSQDISSGARYNEQFF.

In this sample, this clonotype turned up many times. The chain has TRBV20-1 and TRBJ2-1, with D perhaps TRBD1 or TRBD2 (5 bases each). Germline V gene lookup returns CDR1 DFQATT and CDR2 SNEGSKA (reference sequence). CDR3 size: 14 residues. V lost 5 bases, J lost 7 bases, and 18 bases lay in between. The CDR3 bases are TGCAGTGCTCCCCATGGGGAGAGGGGAAATGAGCAGTTCTTC. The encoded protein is CSAPHGERGNEQFF.

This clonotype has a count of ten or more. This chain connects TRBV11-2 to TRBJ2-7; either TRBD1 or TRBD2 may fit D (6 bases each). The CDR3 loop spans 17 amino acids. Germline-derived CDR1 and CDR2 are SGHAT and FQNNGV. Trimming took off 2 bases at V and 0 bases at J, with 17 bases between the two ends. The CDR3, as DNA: TGTGCCAGCAGCTTAATCCATGGGGGGCTGATCTCCTACGAGCAGTACTTC. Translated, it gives CASSLIHGGLISYEQYF.

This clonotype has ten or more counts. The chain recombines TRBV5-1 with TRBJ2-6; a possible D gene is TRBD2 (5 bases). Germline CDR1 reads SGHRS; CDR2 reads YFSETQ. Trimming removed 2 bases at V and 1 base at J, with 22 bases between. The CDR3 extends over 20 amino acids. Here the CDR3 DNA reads TGCGCCAGCAGCTTCACCCCACACAAAGCGGATGTATCTGGGGCCAACGTCCTGACTTTC. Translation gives CASSFTPHKADVSGANVLTF.